This entry describes one TCR beta chain. Its target is unknown. 60 Vbeta and 13 Jbeta primers were used in PCR. Measured with immunoSEQ multiplex PCR; TCRdb has only the in-frame clones, and not every one. The profile covers around 70,000 clones, with roughly 90% appearing a single time and approximately 1.9% taken by the ten largest. The entry originates in a study of cytomegalovirus exposure and HLA in healthy donors. Study outcomes and limitations: There were some V segments, including TRBV6-2 and TRBV6-3, excluded as indistinguishable. Among the CMV-associated chains, three were confirmed in vitro as specific for CMV antigens. For presence/absence analyses, sequencing depth was assumed to be roughly uniform across donors.

The CDR3 is 16 residues long. With 5 bases clipped from V and 5 bases from J, the junction kept 10 bases outside the gene matches. Germline CDR1 reads SEHNR; CDR2 reads FQNEAQ (reference sequence). The sequence came from a woman in her twenties or thirties in good health and CMV-seronegative. Sequences were obtained from PBMCs. The chain has TRBV7-9 and TRBJ1-3, with TRBD1 identical over 9 bases. CDR3 amino acids: CASSRSMTGGRNTIYF. CDR3 in DNA: TGTGCCAGCAGCCGTTCGATGACAGGGGGAAGAAACACCATATATTTT.